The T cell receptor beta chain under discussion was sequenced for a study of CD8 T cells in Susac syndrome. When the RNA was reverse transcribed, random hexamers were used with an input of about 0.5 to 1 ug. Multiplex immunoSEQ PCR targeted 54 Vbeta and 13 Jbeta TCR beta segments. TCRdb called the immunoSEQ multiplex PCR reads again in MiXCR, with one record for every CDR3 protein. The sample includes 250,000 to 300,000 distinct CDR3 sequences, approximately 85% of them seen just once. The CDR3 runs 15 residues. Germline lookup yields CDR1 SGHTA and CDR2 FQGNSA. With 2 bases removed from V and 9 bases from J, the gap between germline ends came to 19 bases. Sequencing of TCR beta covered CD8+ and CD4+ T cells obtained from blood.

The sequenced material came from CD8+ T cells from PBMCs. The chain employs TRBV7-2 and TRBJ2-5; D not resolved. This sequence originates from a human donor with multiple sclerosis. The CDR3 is CASSLRVPRISAQYF. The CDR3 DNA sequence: TGTGCCAGCAGCTTAAGGGTACCCCGAATATCGGCCCAGTACTTC.